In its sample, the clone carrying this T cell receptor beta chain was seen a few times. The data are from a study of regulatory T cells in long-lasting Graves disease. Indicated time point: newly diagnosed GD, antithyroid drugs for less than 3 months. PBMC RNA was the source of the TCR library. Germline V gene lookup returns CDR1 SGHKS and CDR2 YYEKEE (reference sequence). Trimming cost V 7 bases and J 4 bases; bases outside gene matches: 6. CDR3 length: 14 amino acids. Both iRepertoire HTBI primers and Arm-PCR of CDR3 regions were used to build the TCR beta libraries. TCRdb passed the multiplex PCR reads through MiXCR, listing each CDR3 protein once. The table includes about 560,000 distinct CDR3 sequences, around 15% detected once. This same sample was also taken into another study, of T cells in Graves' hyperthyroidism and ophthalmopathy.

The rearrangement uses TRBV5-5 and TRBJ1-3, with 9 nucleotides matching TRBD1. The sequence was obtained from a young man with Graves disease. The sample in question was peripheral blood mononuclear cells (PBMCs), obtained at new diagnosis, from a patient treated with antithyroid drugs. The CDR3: CASGTGGGGNTIYF. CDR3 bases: TGTGCCAGCGGCACAGGGGGCGGGGGAAACACCATATATTTT.